The 19 T cell receptor beta chains below were found in one sample sequenced in a study of blood T cell repertoires in COVID-19. Method: immunoSEQ multiplex PCR; TCRdb's copy keeps in-frame clones and lacks some. The table shows more than 200,000 clones, with 65% to 90% occurring only once. The specimen sequenced was peripheral blood. The receptor set was obtained from a man aged 80 or over with acute or convalescent COVID-19.

The chain combines TRBV5-1 with TRBJ2-5, with TRBD1 matching over 9 bases. Germline V gene data show CDR1 as SGHRS and CDR2 as YFSETQ. The CDR3 is 18 amino acids. The J segment lost 5 bases and the V segment lost 2 bases, leaving 16 bases of the junction unmatched. In DNA, the CDR3 is TGCGCCAGCAGCTTAATTCCCGCGGGGACAGGGATAATGGAGACCCAGTACTTC. Protein product: CASSLIPAGTGIMETQYF.

J is TRBJ1-5 and V is TRBV19; D remains ambiguous. This CDR3 spans 13 amino acids. The germline V and J ends were trimmed by 3 bases and 2 bases, with 5 bases remaining between them. Germline-derived CDR1 and CDR2 are LNHDA and SQIVND (reference sequence). The CDR3 nucleotides are TGTGCCAGTAGTATGAGGGGCAATCAGCCCCAGCATTTT. This translates into CASSMRGNQPQHF.

The rearrangement uses TRBV5-4 and TRBJ2-2; 9 nucleotides agree with TRBD1. This CDR3 has 16 residues. V was clipped by 4 bases and J by 4 bases; unmatched bases: 8. The germline gives CDR1 SGHNT, CDR2 YYREEE (reference sequence). DNA for the CDR3: TGTGCCAGCAGCGGAAGACAGGGGGTTGGCACCGGGGAGCTGTTTTTT. Translation: CASSGRQGVGTGELFF.

This clone has only a few counts. J is TRBJ2-7 and V is TRBV4-1; 14 nucleotides agree with TRBD2. The junction had 5 bases not matched to a gene; V was cut back by 4 bases and J by 0 bases. There are 17 residues in the CDR3. Germline loops: CDR1 MGHRA, CDR2 YSYEKL. The CDR3 spells CASSRGLAGGSSYEQYF. The CDR3 nucleotides are TGCGCCAGCAGCCGAGGACTAGCGGGAGGAAGCTCCTACGAGCAGTACTTC.

The chain links TRBV19 to TRBJ2-3; maybe TRBD2 (6 bases). V lost 4 bases and J lost 2, with 10 bases in between. The length of the CDR3 is 14 residues. Germline CDR1 reads LNHDA; CDR2 reads SQIVND (reference sequence). In DNA form, the CDR3 reads TGTGCCAGTAGTAAAGGACTACCCACAGATACGCAGTATTTT. The encoded protein is CASSKGLPTDTQYF. Full variable domain (missing parts from reference TRBV19 and TRBJ2-3): DGGITQSPKYLFRKEGQNVTLSCEQNLNHDAMYWYRQDPGQGLRLIYYSQIVNDFQKGDIAEGYSVSREKKESFPLTVTSAQKNPTAFYLCASSKGLPTDTQYFGPGTRLTVL.

This chain joins TRBV7-6 and TRBJ1-5; D is possibly TRBD1 (6 bases). Germline CDR1 and CDR2: SGHVS and FNYEAQ. This CDR3 has 15 residues. Trimming took off 3 bases at V and 2 bases at J, with 11 bases between the two ends. CDR3 sequence reads: CASSLGYRGNQPQHF. The CDR3 DNA sequence: TGTGCCAGCAGCTTGGGATACAGGGGCAATCAGCCCCAGCATTTT.

This clone occurred once. The genes are TRBV18 and TRBJ2-7, with D possibly being TRBD1 (5 bases). The V gene's germline CDR1 is KGHSH and CDR2 LQKENI. V lost 4 bases to trimming and J lost 4 bases, with 20 bases between them. The CDR3 has 16 amino acids. The CDR3 nucleotides are TGTGCCAGCTCACTAGTCCAAGGGGCCACCTTATACGAGCAGTACGTC. It specifies CASSLVQGATLYEQYV.

This rearrangement joins TRBV29-1 to TRBJ1-5; D not certain. Trimming cost V 3 bases and J 9 bases, with 15 bases left between them. Germline loops: CDR1 SQVTM, CDR2 ANQGSEA. The CDR3 sequence is 13 residues long. The CDR3 sequence is CSVEFSGSGPQHF. The CDR3 nucleotides read TGCAGCGTTGAGTTTTCGGGTTCGGGGCCCCAGCATTTT.

The V and J genes are TRBV7-2 and TRBJ2-3, with TRBD2 identical over 12 bases. Trimming removed 5 bases from V and 8 bases from J; junction bases left unmatched: 8. Germline-derived CDR1 and CDR2 are SGHTA and FQGNSA. This CDR3 region has 15 residues. CDR3 in DNA: TGTGCCAGCAGCAGACTAGCGGGAGTCGTAGGTACGCAGTATTTT. Residues: CASSRLAGVVGTQYF. Filled out from reference TRBV7-2 and TRBJ2-3, the complete variable domain reads GAGVSQSPSNKVTEKGKDVELRCDPISGHTALYWYRQSLGQGLEFLIYFQGNSAPDKSGLPSDRFSAERTGGSVSTLTIQRTQQEDSAVYLCASSRLAGVVGTQYFGPGTRLTVL.

The chain employs TRBV14 and TRBJ2-7, with D maybe TRBD1 (5 bases). The CDR3 has 14 amino acids. Germline values: CDR1 SGHDN, CDR2 FVKESK. The CDR3 DNA reads as TGTGCTACGAGCCCTGGACATGTATTCGGCGAGCAGTACTTC. Amino acids: CATSPGHVFGEQYF.

This chain connects TRBV12-3 or TRBV12-4 to TRBJ1-1; TRBD1 is a possible D gene (6 bases). Trimming shortened V by 6 bases and J by 11 bases, and 16 bases separated the two germline ends. The CDR3 spans 12 residues. This chain's CDR3 is CASSKGGMEAFF. CDR3 bases: TGTGCCAGCAGCAAAGGGGGAATGGAGGCTTTCTTT.

The rearrangement uses TRBV12-3 or TRBV12-4 and TRBJ1-3; D remains unclear. Trimming pared 11 bases from V and 3 bases from J, leaving 14 bases between. The CDR3 consists of 13 residues. CDR3 protein: CAGQNGNGNTIYF. CDR3 nucleotide sequence: TGTGCCGGGCAAAACGGGAATGGAAACACCATATATTTT.

The J gene is TRBJ1-4, the V gene TRBV7-8, with TRBD1 as a possible D gene (6 bases). V was pared by 5 bases and J by 5 bases, with 12 bases between. The CDR3 has 14 residues. Germline V CDR1 and CDR2: SGHVS, FQNEAQ. CDR3 sequence reads: CASSPHRANEKLFF. The CDR3 DNA is TGTGCCAGCAGCCCGCACAGGGCCAATGAAAAACTGTTTTTT.

V is TRBV6-1 and J is TRBJ2-7; D might be TRBD2 (6 bases). The germline gives CDR1 MNHNS, CDR2 SASEGT. Trimming pared 0 bases from V and 9 bases from J, leaving 18 bases between. This CDR3 is 15 amino acids long. CDR3 region: CASSEAIASAGRQYV. The CDR3 nucleotides read TGTGCCAGCAGTGAAGCGATCGCCTCAGCCGGGAGGCAGTACGTC.

The chain recombines TRBV10-1 with TRBJ2-3, with D perhaps matching TRBD2 (6 bases). The V end lost 3 bases, the J end lost 2 bases, and 12 bases lay between the germline ends. The germline V gene has CDR1 WNHNN and CDR2 SYGVQD (reference sequence). The CDR3 length is 15 residues. For the CDR3, the DNA is TGCGCCAGCAGTGATAGAGGAGGGTACACAGATACGCAGTATTTT. Translated: CASSDRGGYTDTQYF.

This CDR3 is CASSVSGSEQYF. For the CDR3, the DNA is TGTGCCAGCAGTGTCTCAGGGTCGGAGCAGTACTTC. The J gene is TRBJ2-7, the V gene TRBV27; D is possibly TRBD1 (5 bases). The CDR3 loop spans 12 amino acids. Trimming shortened V by 5 bases and J by 7 bases, and 12 bases separated the two germline ends. CDR1 and CDR2 from the germline V gene are MNHEY and SMNVEV (reference sequence).

The genes are TRBV27 and TRBJ1-5; the D gene is possibly TRBD1 (6 bases). Trimming shortened V by 7 bases and J by 2 bases, and 9 bases separated the two germline ends. Germline assignment: CDR1 MNHEY and CDR2 SMNVEV (reference sequence). The CDR3 spans 13 residues. Here the CDR3 reads CASNPGGNQPQHF. Written as DNA, the CDR3 is TGTGCCAGCAATCCAGGGGGCAATCAGCCCCAGCATTTT.

The rearrangement uses TRBV6-5 and TRBJ2-7; TRBD2 matches at 9 bases. The CDR3 totals 13 residues. V lost 10 bases and J lost 2; bases outside the gene matches: 6. Germline lookup yields CDR1 MNHEY and CDR2 SVGAGI. The CDR3 is CATLPSGTYEQYV. CDR3 sequence (DNA): TGTGCCACCCTTCCTAGCGGGACCTACGAGCAGTACGTC.

V usage is TRBV28 and J usage is TRBJ2-2; 7 bases align to TRBD1. The CDR3 has 14 amino acids. The J segment lost 0 bases and the V segment lost 7 bases, leaving 2 bases of the junction unmatched. Germline values: CDR1 MDHEN, CDR2 SYDVKM. The chain's CDR3 is CASIQGANTGELFF. The CDR3 DNA is TGTGCCAGCATTCAGGGGGCGAACACCGGGGAGCTGTTTTTT.